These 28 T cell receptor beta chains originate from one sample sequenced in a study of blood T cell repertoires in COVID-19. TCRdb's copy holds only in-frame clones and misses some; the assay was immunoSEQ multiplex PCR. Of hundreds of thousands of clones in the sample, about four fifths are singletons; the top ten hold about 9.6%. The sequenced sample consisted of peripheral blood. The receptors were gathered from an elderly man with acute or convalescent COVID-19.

The DNA of the CDR3 is TGTGCCAGCAGCTCGAGGGCGGGGAGGACACCCCTCCACTTT. Its protein is CASSSRAGRTPLHF. The chain combines TRBV5-5 with TRBJ1-6, with D hard to call. Germline lookup yields CDR1 SGHKS and CDR2 YYEKEE (reference sequence). The CDR3 is 14 residues long. The V end was cut by 3 bases, the J end by 11 bases, with 15 bases between.

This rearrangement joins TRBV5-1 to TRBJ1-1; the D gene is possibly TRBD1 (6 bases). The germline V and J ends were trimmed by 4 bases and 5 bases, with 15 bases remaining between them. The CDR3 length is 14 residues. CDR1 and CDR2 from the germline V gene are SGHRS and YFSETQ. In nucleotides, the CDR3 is TGCGCCAGCAGCGTACAGGGAGGGGAGACTGAAGCTTTCTTT. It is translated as CASSVQGGETEAFF.

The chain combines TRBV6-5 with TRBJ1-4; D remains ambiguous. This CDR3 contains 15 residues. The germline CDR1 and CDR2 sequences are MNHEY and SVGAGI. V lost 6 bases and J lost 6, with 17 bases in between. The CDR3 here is CASRPYRLSDEKLFF. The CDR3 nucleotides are TGTGCCAGCAGGCCCTACCGATTATCGGATGAAAAACTGTTTTTT.

The DNA of the CDR3 is TGTGCCTCCACATACGGGTACGGAAATCAGCCCCAGCATTTT. As protein: CASTYGYGNQPQHF. The chain is built from TRBV5-8 and TRBJ1-5, with no clear D. The CDR3 is made up of 14 amino acids. Trimming took off 10 bases at V and 4 bases at J, with 18 bases between the two ends. Germline V CDR1 and CDR2: SGHTS, YDEGEE.

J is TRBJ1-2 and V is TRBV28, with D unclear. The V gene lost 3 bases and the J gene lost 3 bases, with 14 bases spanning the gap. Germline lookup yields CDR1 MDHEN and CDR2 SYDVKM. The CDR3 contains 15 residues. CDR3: CASSLDFLRHYGYTF. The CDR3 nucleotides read TGTGCCAGCAGTTTGGACTTCCTTCGGCACTATGGCTACACCTTC.

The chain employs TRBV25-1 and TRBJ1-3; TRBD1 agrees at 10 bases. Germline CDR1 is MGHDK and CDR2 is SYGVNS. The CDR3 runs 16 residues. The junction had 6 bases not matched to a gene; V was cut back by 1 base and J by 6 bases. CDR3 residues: CASSESGGTGVNTIYF. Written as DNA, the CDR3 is TGTGCCAGCAGTGAATCTGGAGGGACAGGGGTAAACACCATATATTTT.

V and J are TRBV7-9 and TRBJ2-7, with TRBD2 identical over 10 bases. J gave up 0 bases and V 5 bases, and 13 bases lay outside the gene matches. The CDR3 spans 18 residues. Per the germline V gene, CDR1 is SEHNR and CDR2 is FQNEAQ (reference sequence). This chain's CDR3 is CASSPHWASGGHSYEQYF. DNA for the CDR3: TGTGCCAGCAGCCCCCACTGGGCTAGCGGGGGCCACTCCTACGAGCAGTACTTC.

The CDR3 here is CATGTGLVDEQYF. The CDR3 nucleotides read TGTGCCACCGGGACAGGACTTGTAGACGAGCAGTACTTC. The chain joins TRBV24-1 to TRBJ2-7; 8 bases align to TRBD1. The CDR3 has 13 amino acids. Losses at the gene ends were 9 bases for V and 5 bases for J; bases not matched to a gene: 8. Germline-derived CDR1 and CDR2 are KGHDR and SFDVKD.

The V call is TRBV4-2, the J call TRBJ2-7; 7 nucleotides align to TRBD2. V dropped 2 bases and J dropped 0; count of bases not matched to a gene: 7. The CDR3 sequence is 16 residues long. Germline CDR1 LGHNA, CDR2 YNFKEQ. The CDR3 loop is CASSQSAGDSSYEQYF. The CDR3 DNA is TGTGCCAGCAGCCAATCGGCGGGGGATTCCTCCTACGAGCAGTACTTC.

The CDR3 loop is CASRYTGGSTDTQYF. The DNA of the CDR3 is TGTGCCAGCAGATACACAGGGGGTAGCACAGATACGCAGTATTTT. The rearrangement links TRBV5-8 to TRBJ2-3; 8 bases match TRBD1. Trimming took 5 bases from V and 0 from J; bases not matched to a gene: 5. The CDR3 consists of 15 residues. Per germline, CDR1 SGHTS and CDR2 YDEGEE. The full variable domain, completed using reference TRBV5-8 and TRBJ2-3, is EAGVTQSPTHLIKTRGQQATLRCSPISGHTSVYWYQQALGLGLQFLLWYDEGEERNRGNFPPRFSGRQFPNYSSELNVNALELEDSALYLCASRYTGGSTDTQYFGPGTRLTVL.

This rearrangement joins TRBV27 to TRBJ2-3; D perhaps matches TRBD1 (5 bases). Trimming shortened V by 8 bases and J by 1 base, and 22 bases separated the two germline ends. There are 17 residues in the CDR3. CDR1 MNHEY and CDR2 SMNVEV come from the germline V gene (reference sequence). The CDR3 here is CASRYLRASVGTDTQYF. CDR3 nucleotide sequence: TGTGCCAGCCGTTACCTCAGGGCATCCGTTGGCACAGATACGCAGTATTTT.

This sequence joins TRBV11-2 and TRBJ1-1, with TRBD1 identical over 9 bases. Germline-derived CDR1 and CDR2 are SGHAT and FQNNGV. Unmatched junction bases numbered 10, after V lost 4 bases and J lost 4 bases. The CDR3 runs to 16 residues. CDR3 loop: CASSYMAGQGGTEAFF. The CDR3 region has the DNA TGTGCCAGCAGCTACATGGCGGGACAGGGCGGCACTGAAGCTTTCTTT.

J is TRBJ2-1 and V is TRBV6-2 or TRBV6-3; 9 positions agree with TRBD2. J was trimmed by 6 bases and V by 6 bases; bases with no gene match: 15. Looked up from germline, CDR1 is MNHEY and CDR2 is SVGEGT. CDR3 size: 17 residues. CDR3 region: CASSPPPIAGARNEQFF. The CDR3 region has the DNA TGTGCCAGCAGCCCCCCCCCAATAGCGGGAGCCCGCAATGAGCAGTTCTTC.

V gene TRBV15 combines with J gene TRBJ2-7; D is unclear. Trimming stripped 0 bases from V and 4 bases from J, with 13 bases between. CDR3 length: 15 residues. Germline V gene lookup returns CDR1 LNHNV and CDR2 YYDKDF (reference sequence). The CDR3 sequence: CATSRDGQIPYEQYF. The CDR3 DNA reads TGTGCCACCAGCAGAGATGGTCAGATTCCGTACGAGCAGTACTTC.

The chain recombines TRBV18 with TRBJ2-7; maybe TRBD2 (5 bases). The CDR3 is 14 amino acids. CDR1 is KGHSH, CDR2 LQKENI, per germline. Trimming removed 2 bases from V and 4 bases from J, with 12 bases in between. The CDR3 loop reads CASSPLDGGYEQYF. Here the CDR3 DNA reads TGTGCCAGCTCACCATTAGACGGCGGGTACGAGCAGTACTTC.

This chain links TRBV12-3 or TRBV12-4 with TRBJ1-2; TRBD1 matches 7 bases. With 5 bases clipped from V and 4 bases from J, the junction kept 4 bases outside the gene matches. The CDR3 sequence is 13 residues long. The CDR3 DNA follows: TGTGCCAGCAGTCAACAGGGGCGCTATGGCTACACCTTC. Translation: CASSQQGRYGYTF.

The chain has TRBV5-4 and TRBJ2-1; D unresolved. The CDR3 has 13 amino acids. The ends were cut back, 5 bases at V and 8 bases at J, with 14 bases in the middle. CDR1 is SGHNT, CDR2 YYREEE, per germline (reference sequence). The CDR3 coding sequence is TGTGCCAGCAGATTCTCCCCTATAGATGAGCAGTTCTTC. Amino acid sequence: CASRFSPIDEQFF.

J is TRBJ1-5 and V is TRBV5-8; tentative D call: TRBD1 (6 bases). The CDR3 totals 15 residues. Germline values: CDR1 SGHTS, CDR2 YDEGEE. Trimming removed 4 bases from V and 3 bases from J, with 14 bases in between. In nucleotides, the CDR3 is TGTGCCAGCAGCACGGGACAAGTCTACAATCAGCCCCAGCATTTT. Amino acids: CASSTGQVYNQPQHF.

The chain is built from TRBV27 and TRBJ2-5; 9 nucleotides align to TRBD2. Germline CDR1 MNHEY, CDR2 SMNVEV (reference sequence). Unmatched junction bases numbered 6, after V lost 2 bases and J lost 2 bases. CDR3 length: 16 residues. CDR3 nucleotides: TGTGCCAGCAGTTTAAGATCTAGCGGGACGCAAGAGACCCAGTACTTC. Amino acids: CASSLRSSGTQETQYF.

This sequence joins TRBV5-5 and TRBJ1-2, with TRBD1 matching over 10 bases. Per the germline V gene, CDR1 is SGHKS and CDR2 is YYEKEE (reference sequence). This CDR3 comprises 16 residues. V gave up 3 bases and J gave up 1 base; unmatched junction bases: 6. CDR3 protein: CASSSTTGGYNYGYTF. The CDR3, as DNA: TGTGCCAGCAGCTCTACGACAGGGGGCTATAACTATGGCTACACCTTC. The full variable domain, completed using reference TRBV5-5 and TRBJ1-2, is DAGVTQSPTHLIKTRGQQVTLRCSPISGHKSVSWYQQVLGQGPQFIFQYYEKEERGRGNFPDRFSARQFPNYSSELNVNALLLGDSALYLCASSSTTGGYNYGYTFGSGTRLTVV.

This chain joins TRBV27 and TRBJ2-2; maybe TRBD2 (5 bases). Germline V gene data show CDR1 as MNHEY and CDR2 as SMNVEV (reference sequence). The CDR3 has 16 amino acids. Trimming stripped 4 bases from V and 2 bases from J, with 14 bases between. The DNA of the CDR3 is TGTGCCAGCAGTTCTCGACGGGGAGCTAACACCGGGGAGCTGTTTTTT. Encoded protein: CASSSRRGANTGELFF.

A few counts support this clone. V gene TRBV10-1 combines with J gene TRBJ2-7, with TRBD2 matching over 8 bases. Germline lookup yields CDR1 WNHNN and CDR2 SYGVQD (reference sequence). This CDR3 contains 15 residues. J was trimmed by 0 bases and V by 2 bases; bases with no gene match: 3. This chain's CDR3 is CASSERGGNSYEQYF. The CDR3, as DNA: TGCGCCAGCAGTGAGCGGGGGGGGAACTCCTACGAGCAGTACTTC.

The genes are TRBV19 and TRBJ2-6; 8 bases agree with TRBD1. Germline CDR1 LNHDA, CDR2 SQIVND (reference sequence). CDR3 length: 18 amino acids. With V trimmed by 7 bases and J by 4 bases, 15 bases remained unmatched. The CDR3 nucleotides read TGTGCCAGTAACCCGGTGACAATCAGGGGGCGAGGGGCCAACGTCCTGACTTTC. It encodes CASNPVTIRGRGANVLTF.

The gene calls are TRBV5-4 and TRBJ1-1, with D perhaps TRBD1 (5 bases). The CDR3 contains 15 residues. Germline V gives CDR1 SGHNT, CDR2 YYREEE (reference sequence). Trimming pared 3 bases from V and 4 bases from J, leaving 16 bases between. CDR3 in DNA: TGTGCCAGCAGCTCACAACAGGTTACGGTCACTGAAGCTTTCTTT. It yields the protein CASSSQQVTVTEAFF.

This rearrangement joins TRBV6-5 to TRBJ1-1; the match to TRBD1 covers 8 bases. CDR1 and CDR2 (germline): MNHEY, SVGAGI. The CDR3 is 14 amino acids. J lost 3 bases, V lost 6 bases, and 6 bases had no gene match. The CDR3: CASSSRGRDTEAFF. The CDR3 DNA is TGTGCCAGCAGCTCCAGGGGGCGCGACACTGAAGCTTTCTTT.

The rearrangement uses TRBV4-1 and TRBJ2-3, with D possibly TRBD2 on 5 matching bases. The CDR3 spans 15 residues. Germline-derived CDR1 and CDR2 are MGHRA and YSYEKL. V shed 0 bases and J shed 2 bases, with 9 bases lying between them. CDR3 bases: TGCGCCAGCAGCCAAGAACGAGGGATCACAGATACGCAGTATTTT. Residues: CASSQERGITDTQYF.

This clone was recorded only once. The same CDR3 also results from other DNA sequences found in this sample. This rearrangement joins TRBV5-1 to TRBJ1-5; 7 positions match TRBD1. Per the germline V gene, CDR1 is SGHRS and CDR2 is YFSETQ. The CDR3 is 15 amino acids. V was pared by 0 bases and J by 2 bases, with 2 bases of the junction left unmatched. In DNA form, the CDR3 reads TGCGCCAGCAGCTTGGGACAGGGCGGCAATCAGCCCCAGCATTTT. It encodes CASSLGQGGNQPQHF.

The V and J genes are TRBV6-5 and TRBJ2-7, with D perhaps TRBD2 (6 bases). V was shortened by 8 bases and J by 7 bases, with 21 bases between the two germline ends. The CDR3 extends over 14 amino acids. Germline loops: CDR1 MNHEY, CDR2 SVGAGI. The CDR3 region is CASSRGTLRLEQYF. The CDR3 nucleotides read TGTGCCAGCTCCCGTGGGACTCTACGGTTGGAGCAGTACTTC.